The TCR beta chain described here comes from a study of cytomegalovirus exposure and HLA in healthy donors. The donors were in the approximately 120-subject validation cohort, distinct from the approximately 700-subject first cohort. Study results and caveats: TCR clusters originating in the first cohort tended to co-occur in the roughly 120 validation repertoires, according to a later analysis. There were 150 to 200 TCR beta chains listed as cytomegalovirus-associated.

On this clone itself: Its target is not known.

Germline values: CDR1 SGDLS, CDR2 YYNGEE. V lost 6 bases, J lost 6 bases, and 13 bases stayed unmatched. The CDR3 runs 15 residues. Libraries were prepared by immunoSEQ multiplex PCR; TCRdb keeps only in-frame clonotypes and omits some of them. The table has approximately 150,000 clones, 91% seen once. The sequence came from a young man in good health and CMV-seronegative. The chain carries TRBV9 and TRBJ1-2; the match to TRBD1 covers 8 bases. The sequenced material came from PBMCs. The CDR3 DNA sequence: TGTGCCAGCACCAGTCGAGGGGGCAGGGGGCATGGCTACACCTTC. It codes for CASTSRGGRGHGYTF. The full variable domain, its missing parts supplied by reference TRBV9 and TRBJ1-2, is DSGVTQTPKHLITATGQRVTLRCSPRSGDLSVYWYQQSLDQGLQFLIQYYNGEERAKGNILERFSAQQFPDLHSELNLSSLELGDSALYFCASTSRGGRGHGYTFGSGTRLTVV.